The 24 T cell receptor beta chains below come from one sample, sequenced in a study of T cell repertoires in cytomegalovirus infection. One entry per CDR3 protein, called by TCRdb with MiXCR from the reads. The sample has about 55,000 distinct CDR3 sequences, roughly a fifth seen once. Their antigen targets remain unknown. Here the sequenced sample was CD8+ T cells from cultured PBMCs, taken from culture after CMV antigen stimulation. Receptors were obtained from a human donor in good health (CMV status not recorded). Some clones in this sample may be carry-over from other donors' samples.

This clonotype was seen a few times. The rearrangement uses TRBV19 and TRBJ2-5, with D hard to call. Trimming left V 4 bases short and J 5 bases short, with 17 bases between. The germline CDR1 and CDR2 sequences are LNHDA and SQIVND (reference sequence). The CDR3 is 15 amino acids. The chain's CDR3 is CASSNRDHPGETQYF. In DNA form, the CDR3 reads TGTGCCAGTAGTAATAGGGATCACCCTGGGGAGACCCAGTACTTC. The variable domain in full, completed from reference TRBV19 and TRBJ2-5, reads DGGITQSPKYLFRKEGQNVTLSCEQNLNHDAMYWYRQDPGQGLRLIYYSQIVNDFQKGDIAEGYSVSREKKESFPLTVTSAQKNPTAFYLCASSNRDHPGETQYFGPGTRLLVL.

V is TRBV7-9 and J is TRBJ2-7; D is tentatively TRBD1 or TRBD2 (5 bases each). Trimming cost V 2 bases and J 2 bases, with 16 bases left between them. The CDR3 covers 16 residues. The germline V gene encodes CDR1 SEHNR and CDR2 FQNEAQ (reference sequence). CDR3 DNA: TGTGCCAGCAGCTTAAACGGGGCCCTTCGCCCCTACGAGCAGTACTTC. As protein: CASSLNGALRPYEQYF.

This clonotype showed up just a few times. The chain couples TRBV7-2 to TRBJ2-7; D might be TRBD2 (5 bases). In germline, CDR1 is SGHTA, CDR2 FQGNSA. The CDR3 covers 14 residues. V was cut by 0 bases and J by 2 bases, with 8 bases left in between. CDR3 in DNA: TGTGCCAGCAGCTTAGCTGGGAGCGCCTACGAGCAGTACTTC. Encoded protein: CASSLAGSAYEQYF.

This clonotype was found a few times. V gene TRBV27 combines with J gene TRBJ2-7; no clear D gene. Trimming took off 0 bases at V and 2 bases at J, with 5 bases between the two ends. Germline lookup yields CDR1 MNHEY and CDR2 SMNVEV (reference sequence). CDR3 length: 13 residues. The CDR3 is CASSLSSTYEQYF. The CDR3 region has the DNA TGTGCCAGCAGTTTATCTTCGACCTACGAGCAGTACTTC.

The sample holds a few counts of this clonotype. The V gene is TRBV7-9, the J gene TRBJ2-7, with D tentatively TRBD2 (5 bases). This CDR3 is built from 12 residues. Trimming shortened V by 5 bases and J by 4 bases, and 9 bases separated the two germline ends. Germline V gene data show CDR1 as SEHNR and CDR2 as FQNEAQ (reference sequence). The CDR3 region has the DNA TGTGCCAGCAGCCAGGACTCATACGAGCAGTACTTC. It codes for CASSQDSYEQYF.

The CDR3 is CASITRDRGSYEQYF. The CDR3 bases are TGTGCCAGCATTACCCGGGACAGAGGCTCCTACGAGCAGTACTTC. This chain links TRBV6-5 with TRBJ2-7; 7 bases agree with TRBD1. Trimming cost V 7 bases and J 0 bases; bases outside gene matches: 9. There are 15 residues in the CDR3. Germline V gives CDR1 MNHEY, CDR2 SVGAGI.

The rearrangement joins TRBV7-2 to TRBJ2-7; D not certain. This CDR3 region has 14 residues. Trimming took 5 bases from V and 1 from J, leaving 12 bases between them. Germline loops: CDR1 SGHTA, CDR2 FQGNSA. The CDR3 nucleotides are TGTGCCAGCAGCCCCCGCGGTGGTTCCTACGAGCAGTACTTC. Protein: CASSPRGGSYEQYF.

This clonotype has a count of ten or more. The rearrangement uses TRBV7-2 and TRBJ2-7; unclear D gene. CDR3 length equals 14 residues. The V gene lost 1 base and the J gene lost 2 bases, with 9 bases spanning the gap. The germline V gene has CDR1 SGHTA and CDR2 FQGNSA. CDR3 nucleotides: TGTGCCAGCAGCTTAGGGTCAGGCCCCTACGAGCAGTACTTC. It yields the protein CASSLGSGPYEQYF.

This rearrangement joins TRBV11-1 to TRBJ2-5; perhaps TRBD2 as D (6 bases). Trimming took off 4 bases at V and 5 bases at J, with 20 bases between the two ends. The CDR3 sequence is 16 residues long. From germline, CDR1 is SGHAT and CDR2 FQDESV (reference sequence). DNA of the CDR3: TGTGCCAGCAGCTACCTGGAGGGAGGCGTGGGTGAGACCCAGTACTTC. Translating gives CASSYLEGGVGETQYF.

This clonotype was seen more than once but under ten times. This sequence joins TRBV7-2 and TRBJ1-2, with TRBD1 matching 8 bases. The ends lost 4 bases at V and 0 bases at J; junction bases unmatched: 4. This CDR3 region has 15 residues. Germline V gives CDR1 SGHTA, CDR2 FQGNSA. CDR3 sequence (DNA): TGTGCCAGCAGCTCCGGACAGGGCCCTAACTATGGCTACACCTTC. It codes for CASSSGQGPNYGYTF.

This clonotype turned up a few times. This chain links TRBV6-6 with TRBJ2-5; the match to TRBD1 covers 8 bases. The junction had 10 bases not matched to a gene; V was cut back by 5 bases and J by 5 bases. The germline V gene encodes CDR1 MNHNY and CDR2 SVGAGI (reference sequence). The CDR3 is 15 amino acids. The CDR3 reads CASSPLDRGLETQYF. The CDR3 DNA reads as TGTGCCAGCAGTCCGCTAGACAGGGGCCTGGAGACCCAGTACTTC.

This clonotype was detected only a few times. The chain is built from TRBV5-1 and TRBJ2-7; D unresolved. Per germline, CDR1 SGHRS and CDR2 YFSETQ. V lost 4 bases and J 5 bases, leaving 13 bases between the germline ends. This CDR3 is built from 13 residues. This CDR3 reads CASSLAPGNEQYF. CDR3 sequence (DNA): TGCGCCAGCAGCCTGGCCCCGGGTAACGAGCAGTACTTC.

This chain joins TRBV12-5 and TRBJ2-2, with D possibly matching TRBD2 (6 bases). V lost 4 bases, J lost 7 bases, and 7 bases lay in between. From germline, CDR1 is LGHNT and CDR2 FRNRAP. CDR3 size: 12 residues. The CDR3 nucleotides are TGTGCTAGTGGTTCGGGGGACGGGGAGCTGTTTTTT. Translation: CASGSGDGELFF.

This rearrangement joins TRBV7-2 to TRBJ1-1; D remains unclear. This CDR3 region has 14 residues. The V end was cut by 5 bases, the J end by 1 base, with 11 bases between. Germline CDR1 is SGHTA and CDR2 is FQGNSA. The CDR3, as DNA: TGTGCCAGCAGCCCGGCCCGGGGGAACACTGAAGCTTTCTTT. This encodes CASSPARGNTEAFF.

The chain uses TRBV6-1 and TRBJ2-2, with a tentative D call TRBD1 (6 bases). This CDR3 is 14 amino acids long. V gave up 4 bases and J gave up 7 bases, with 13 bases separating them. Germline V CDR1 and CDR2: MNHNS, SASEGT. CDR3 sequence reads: CASSARDTGGELFF. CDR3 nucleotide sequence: TGTGCCAGCAGTGCCCGGGACACCGGCGGGGAGCTGTTTTTT.

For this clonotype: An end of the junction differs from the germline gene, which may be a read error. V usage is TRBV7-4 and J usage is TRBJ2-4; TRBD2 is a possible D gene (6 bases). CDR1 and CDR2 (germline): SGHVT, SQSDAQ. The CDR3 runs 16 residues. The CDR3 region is CANSLATGVAKNILYF. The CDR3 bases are TGTGCCAACAGCTTGGCGACGGGAGTGGCCAAAAACATTCTGTACTTC.

The CDR3 loop reads CSARGDNEQFF. The CDR3 DNA is TGCAGTGCTAGGGGGGACAATGAGCAGTTCTTC. The chain combines TRBV20-1 with TRBJ2-1, with D perhaps given as TRBD1 or TRBD2 (5 bases each). The germline CDR1 and CDR2 sequences are DFQATT and SNEGSKA (reference sequence). Trimming shortened V by 3 bases and J by 5 bases, and 5 bases separated the two germline ends. CDR3 length equals 11 residues.

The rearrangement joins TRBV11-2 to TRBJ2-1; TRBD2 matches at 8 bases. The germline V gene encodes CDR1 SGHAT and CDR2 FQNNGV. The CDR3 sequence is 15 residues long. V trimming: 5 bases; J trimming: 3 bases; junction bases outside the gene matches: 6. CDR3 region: CASSISGRGYNEQFF. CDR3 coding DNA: TGTGCCAGCAGCATCAGCGGGAGAGGCTACAATGAGCAGTTCTTC.

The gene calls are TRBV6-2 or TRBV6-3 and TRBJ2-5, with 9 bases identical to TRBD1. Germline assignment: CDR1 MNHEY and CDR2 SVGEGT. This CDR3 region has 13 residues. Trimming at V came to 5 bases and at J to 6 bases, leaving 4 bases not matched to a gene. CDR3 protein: CASSLGQGKTQYF. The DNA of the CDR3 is TGTGCCAGCAGTCTCGGACAGGGGAAGACCCAGTACTTC.

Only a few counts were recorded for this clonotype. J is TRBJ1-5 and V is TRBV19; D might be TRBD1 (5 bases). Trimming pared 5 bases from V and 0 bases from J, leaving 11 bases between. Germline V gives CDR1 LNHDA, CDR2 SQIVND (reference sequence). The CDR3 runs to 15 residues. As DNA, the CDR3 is TGTGCCAGTAGTGCCGGGACGTATAGCAATCAGCCCCAGCATTTT. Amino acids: CASSAGTYSNQPQHF.

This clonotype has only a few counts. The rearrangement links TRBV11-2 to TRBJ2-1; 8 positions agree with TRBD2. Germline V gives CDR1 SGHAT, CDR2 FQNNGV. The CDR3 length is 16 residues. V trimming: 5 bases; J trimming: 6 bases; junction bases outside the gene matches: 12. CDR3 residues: CASSRYVGRAGNEQFF. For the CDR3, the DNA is TGTGCCAGCAGCCGCTACGTCGGGAGGGCCGGCAATGAGCAGTTCTTC.

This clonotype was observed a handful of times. DNA for the CDR3: TGTGCCAGTAGTATACAGGAGGCCACTGAAGCTTTCTTT. Residues: CASSIQEATEAFF. The chain employs TRBV19 and TRBJ1-1; the D is unclear. V lost 2 bases and J lost 4, with 8 bases in between. Germline-derived CDR1 and CDR2 are LNHDA and SQIVND (reference sequence). This CDR3 is built from 13 residues.

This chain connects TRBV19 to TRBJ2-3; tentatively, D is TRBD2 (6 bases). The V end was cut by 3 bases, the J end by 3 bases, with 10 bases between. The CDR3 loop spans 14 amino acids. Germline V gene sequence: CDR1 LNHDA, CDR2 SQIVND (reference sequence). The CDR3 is CASSMGGRTDTQYF. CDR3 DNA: TGTGCCAGTAGTATGGGAGGTCGGACAGATACGCAGTATTTT.

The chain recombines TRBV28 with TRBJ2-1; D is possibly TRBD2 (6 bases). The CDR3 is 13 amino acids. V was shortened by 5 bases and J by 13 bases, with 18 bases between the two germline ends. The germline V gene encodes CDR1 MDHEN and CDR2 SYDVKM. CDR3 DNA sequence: TGTGCCAGCAGTGGGGTTGGCAGCGGGTTTCAGTTCTTC. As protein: CASSGVGSGFQFF.